This T cell receptor (beta chain) was retrieved from a study of neurological immune-mediated disorders. From 15-18 subjects, over 170 million TCR-beta sequences were obtained in each sequencing run. TCRdb fed the 5' RACE reads into MiXCR, producing one record per CDR3 protein. This repertoire shows about 55,000 distinct CDR3 sequences, about 4.2% found once; its top ten account for roughly 3.1%. Concerning this clonotype: The target antigen is unknown.

Overall study findings and caveats: Among 34 multiple sclerosis patients, 18 had repertoires that phylogenetic grouping placed in one related-CDR3 cluster, a possible signature. Subjects shared no identical expanded-clone CDR3 amino acid sequences, suggesting private TCR-beta repertoires in all groups.

CDR1 is LGHDT, CDR2 YNNKEL, per germline (reference sequence). Trimming pared 6 bases from V and 0 bases from J, leaving 16 bases between. The CDR3 has 16 amino acids. The sample consisted of PBMCs. This receptor was taken from a man between 45 and 60 years old with multiple sclerosis. The chain links TRBV3-1 to TRBJ2-3; a weak D match, TRBD2 (5 bases). DNA of the CDR3: TGTGCCAGCAGTCACGTAAGCGGTCCGAGCACAGATACGCAGTATTTT. It specifies CASSHVSGPSTDTQYF.